A selection of T cell receptor beta chains follows, all from one sample in a study of shared clonotypes between healthy human individuals. Assay: immunoSEQ multiplex PCR; the TCRdb copy retains only in-frame clones and omits some. The repertoire includes roughly 2,500,000 clones, 90% to 95% of them detected once, and around 0.4% sits in the top ten. Sequenced material: naive CD4+ T cells from PBMCs. The origin of the receptors is a man between 18 and 29 years old in good health. Some clones in this sample may be carry-over from other donors' samples. CDR3s include the opening cysteine and the closing phenylalanine or tryptophan.

v_call cdr3_aa
TRBV30 CAWSQRIAGGPREQFF
TRBV14 CASSQRGTSGSTDTQYF
TRBV27 CASSPMTGGKNIQYF
TRBV14 CASSQVDRWRELFF
TRBV6-1 CASSEGGRGSYGYTF
TRBV11-3 CASSSGQDRGNSLANEQFF
TRBV6-1 CASSELQGASDYGYTF
TRBV7-2 CASSLGRGDTQYF
TRBV7-9 CASSFFATGANVLTF
TRBV5-4 CASTPGGQETQYF
TRBV19 CASSATGTGPYEQYF
TRBV7-9 CASSHLPWGGGGTEAFF
TRBV2 CASSPRTGNQPQHF
TRBV29-1 CSAKGQGNTEAFF
TRBV6-5 CASSYWGNRNTEAFF
TRBV11-3 CASSWPGQRQFF
TRBV28 CASSLSGGNQPQHF
TRBV28 CASSLLVLAIDEQYF
TRBV18 CASSRLAYPYEQYF
TRBV10-3 CAISESLGTTNEKLFF
TRBV6-5 CASRATQGWNSPLHF
TRBV2 CASESASGKSGETQYF
TRBV5-8 CASSLIKGTGELFF
TRBV6-6 CASSSADRPLEAFF